What follows describes a single T cell receptor gamma chain. Its specificity is unknown. Sequences come from RNA converted to cDNA by reverse transcription. Pooled V-gene forward primers with one constant-region reverse primer generated the CDR3 amplicons by multiplex PCR. TCRdb reanalyzed the multiplex PCR reads using CATT. The data contain tens of thousands of gamma-chain clones, roughly a fifth of them seen just once; the ten biggest clones take up under 2%. The sample comes from a study of Vδ1+ human thymocytes. Study-wide findings and caveats: TRG sequences recurred across donors, whereas TRD sequences stayed essentially private. Thymic TRG and TRD repertoires appeared highly polyclonal, with Gaussian CDR3 length distributions. Unexpected Vdelta2 sequences could cause misinterpretation of bulk repertoire data. Unlike peripheral blood Vdelta1+ controls, thymic delta-chain sequences included around 18% Vdelta2 and few Vdelta3.

CDR1 VTNTFY and CDR2 YDVSTARD come from the germline V gene (reference sequence). This CDR3 contains 14 residues. Losses at the gene ends were 1 base for V and 0 bases for J; bases not matched to a gene: 3. This TCR was sampled from a girl in the first two years of life who had congenital heart surgery. The chain combines TRGV3 with TRGJ1 or TRGJ2. Sequencing was done on a sample of Vdelta1+ gamma-delta thymocytes from the thymus. Regarding subset: FACS-sorted CD3+ TCRalphabeta- TCRVdelta1+ TCRVdelta2- thymocytes. The CDR3 here is CATWDSWNYYKKLF. In nucleotides, the CDR3 is TGTGCCACCTGGGACAGTTGGAATTATTATAAGAAACTCTTT.